The rows below give T cell receptor beta chains drawn from one sample of a study of blood T cell repertoires in COVID-19. The method was immunoSEQ multiplex PCR; TCRdb's version includes in-frame clones alone and lacks a portion of them. The data show about 190,000 clones, about 77% seen once. The sample taken for sequencing was peripheral blood. These receptors all come from a woman of 80 years or more with active or convalescent COVID-19. Both conserved end residues are part of each CDR3. The D gene is left open where the match is weak. Not every row has a clone size; where given, it reads once, few, many or a size class.

size	V	D	J	DNA	CDR3
-	TRBV5-6	-	TRBJ2-7	TGTGCCAGCAGTTCTACCCACTCCTACGAGCAGTACTTC	CASSSTHSYEQYF
-	TRBV6-6	TRBD1	TRBJ2-3	TGTGCCAGCATCCTGCAGCAAGGGGGCCCAGATACGCAGTATTTT	CASILQQGGPDTQYF
-	TRBV29-1	-	TRBJ1-1	TGCTGCGGGAGGGGGGGGAAGGGAGAGGACACTGAAGCTTTCTTT	CCGRGGKGEDTEAFF
-	TRBV19	-	TRBJ2-2	TGTGCCAGTAGTCGTACCGGGGAGCTGTTTTTT	CASSRTGELFF
-	TRBV27	TRBD2	TRBJ2-1	TGTGCCAGCAGTTTAAGGGGAGCGGGGGGGGGCCCTAAGCAGTTCTTC	CASSLRGAGGGPKQFF
-	TRBV12-3/TRBV12-4	TRBD1	TRBJ1-2	TGTGCCAGCAGTTACAGGGGTCGGGGCTACACCTTC	CASSYRGRGYTF
-	TRBV19	-	TRBJ1-2	TGTGCCAGCCGGCTAAATGGGCGGGGGGGCGAGGTCTATGGCTACACCTTC	CASRLNGRGGEVYGYTF
-	TRBV6-2/TRBV6-3	-	TRBJ2-5	TGTGCCAGCAGTTACGCCGGGGACCAGTACTTC	CASSYAGDQYF
-	TRBV7-9	-	TRBJ1-3	TGTGCCAGCAGCTTAGGGAGTGGAAACACCATATATTTT	CASSLGSGNTIYF
-	TRBV19	TRBD1	TRBJ1-1	TGTGCCAGTAGTATGAGAAAGGGACAGGGGAACACTGAAGCTTTCTTT	CASSMRKGQGNTEAFF
-	TRBV5-5	TRBD1	TRBJ1-4	TGTGCCAGCAGCTTTTCGGGGACAGCATCCGAAAAACTGTTTTTT	CASSFSGTASEKLFF
-	TRBV5-1	TRBD2	TRBJ2-3	TGCGCCAGCAGCTTGGGACTAGCGGGGGCTCGGGATACGCAGTATTTT	CASSLGLAGARDTQYF
-	TRBV7-8	-	TRBJ1-1	TGTGCCAGCAGCTTAGTCGGCCTCTTACTAGGTTACCCTGAAGCTTTCTTT	CASSLVGLLLGYPEAFF
-	TRBV12-3/TRBV12-4	-	TRBJ2-5	TGTGCCAGCAGTAACAGGGCTACCCAGTACTTC	CASSNRATQYF
-	TRBV4-1	TRBD2	TRBJ2-3	TGCGCCAGCAGCCAAGACTCCACTAGCGGGGGATGGGGCACAGATACGCAGTATTTT	CASSQDSTSGGWGTDTQYF
few	TRBV27	-	TRBJ2-1	TGTGCCAGCAGTTTATCAGGGGTTATAGGGGAGCAGTTCTTC	CASSLSGVIGEQFF
few	TRBV28	-	TRBJ1-1	TGTGCCAGCAGTGCAGGTGCGCAACGCGAATTTGAAGCTTTCTTT	CASSAGAQREFEAFF
-	TRBV28	-	TRBJ1-2	TGTGCCAGCAGTTTTGGGGGAGGGTCACCCGGGTATGGCTACACCTTC	CASSFGGGSPGYGYTF
many	TRBV5-5	-	TRBJ1-6	TGTGCCAGCAGCTTCGATGTGAGGGATTCACCCCTCCACTTT	CASSFDVRDSPLHF
-	TRBV6-5	-	TRBJ1-5	TGTGCCAGCAGTTATAAGACAGCGAACAATCAGCCCCAGCATTTT	CASSYKTANNQPQHF
-	TRBV15	-	TRBJ1-3	TGTGCCACCAGCAGTGGGGACACGAGCTCTGGAAACACCATATATTTT	CATSSGDTSSGNTIYF
-	TRBV12-3/TRBV12-4	-	TRBJ2-7	TGTGCCAGCAGAGATCGGGCAGGGCCCGAGCAGTACTTC	CASRDRAGPEQYF
-	TRBV24-1	-	TRBJ2-1	TGTGCCACCAGTGACCCCAAAAGGGGGGGCGGCGATGAGCAGTTCTTC	CATSDPKRGGGDEQFF
-	TRBV12-3/TRBV12-4	-	TRBJ1-1	TGTGCCAGCAGTTTGGTAGGTGGCGGGGTTGACTTT	CASSLVGGGVDF
-	TRBV28	TRBD1	TRBJ2-7	TGTGCCAGCAGCCGACAGGGCGGCATCTACGAGCAGTACTTC	CASSRQGGIYEQYF
-	TRBV6-5	-	TRBJ2-1	TGTGCCAGCAGTTATGGTTCCGGAGGGGTCAATGAGCAGTTCTTC	CASSYGSGGVNEQFF
-	TRBV7-9	-	TRBJ1-1	TGTGCCAGCAGCCCCCGCGGGGGGCAGGCTGAAGCTTTCTTT	CASSPRGGQAEAFF
-	TRBV11-2	-	TRBJ2-3	TGTGCCAGCAGCTTAGTTGGCGCCCGAGGAGATACGCAGTATTTT	CASSLVGARGDTQYF
-	TRBV5-1	TRBD2	TRBJ2-1	TGCGCCAGCAGCATGAGCGGGAGCTCCTACAATGAGCAGTTCTTC	CASSMSGSSYNEQFF
-	TRBV4-3	TRBD1	TRBJ2-6	TGCGCCAGCAGGCAAACAGGGGAAGGGGCCAACGTCCTGACTTTC	CASRQTGEGANVLTF
few	TRBV25-1	-	TRBJ2-7	TGTGCCAGCAGTGAAATGTCGGGGTCCTACGAGCAGTACTTC	CASSEMSGSYEQYF
-	TRBV10-3	-	TRBJ2-2	TGTGCCACTACTAGCACCGGGGAGCTGTTTTTT	CATTSTGELFF
-	TRBV29-1	-	TRBJ1-1	TGCAGCGTGGAGCGGGGGGGAACTGAAGCTTTCTTT	CSVERGGTEAFF
once	TRBV5-6	-	TRBJ1-5	TGTGCCAGCAGCTTGCGGGGGAGGAGTACTCAGCCCCAGCATTTT	CASSLRGRSTQPQHF
-	TRBV12-2	-	TRBJ1-4	TGTGCAAGTCGCTTTAGTTGGCCGGCCAGGGCTGGCGAAAAACTGTTTTTT	CASRFSWPARAGEKLFF
-	TRBV18	TRBD1	TRBJ1-2	TGTGCCAGCTCACCACGACAGGGAAGCAACTATGGCTACACCTTC	CASSPRQGSNYGYTF
few	TRBV27	-	TRBJ1-1	TGTGCCAGCAGTAAAAGCAGACGGGGAAACACTGAAGCTTTCTTT	CASSKSRRGNTEAFF
-	TRBV5-1	-	TRBJ2-3	TGCGCCAGCAGCTTGGACCCGGGTCTACGCACAGATACGCAGTATTTT	CASSLDPGLRTDTQYF
-	TRBV4-2	TRBD2	TRBJ2-2	TGTGCCAGCAGCCAAGAATCTAGCGGGGTCACCGGGGAGCTGTTTTTT	CASSQESSGVTGELFF
-	TRBV3-1/TRBV3-2	-	TRBJ1-1	TGTGCCAGCAGCCCTCTTGTGTGGGTGACGGGGGGCAACACTGAAGCTTTCTTT	CASSPLVWVTGGNTEAFF
-	TRBV9	-	TRBJ1-1	TGTGCCAGCAGCGTAGGAAACTTGAACACTGAAGCTTTCTTT	CASSVGNLNTEAFF
-	TRBV9	-	TRBJ2-7	TGTGCCAGCAGCACGAGGGGGGGGCCCCCCGCCTACGAGCAGTACTTC	CASSTRGGPPAYEQYF
few	TRBV5-6	-	TRBJ1-1	TGTGCCAGCAGCTTTTCAGTGAACACTGAAGCTTTCTTT	CASSFSVNTEAFF
-	TRBV3-1/TRBV3-2	-	TRBJ1-2	TGTGCCAGCAGCCAAGCGGCAGGTTGGATCTATGGCTACACCTTC	CASSQAAGWIYGYTF
-	TRBV28	-	TRBJ1-3	TGTGCCAGCAGCCAACAGGGCTTTTCAGGGGGAAACACCATATATTTT	CASSQQGFSGGNTIYF
-	TRBV4-3	-	TRBJ1-1	TGCGCCAGCAGCCAAACATTCGCAAATGAAGCTTTCTTT	CASSQTFANEAFF
-	TRBV30	-	TRBJ2-7	TGTGCCTGGAGTGTTGGGAGGGAGCAGTACTTC	CAWSVGREQYF
-	TRBV19	-	TRBJ2-5	TGTGCCAGTAGTATATGGTCTGCGTACGGCCGACAAAAAGAGACCCAGTACTTC	CASSIWSAYGRQKETQYF
-	TRBV5-1	-	TRBJ2-7	TGCGCCAGCAGCTTGTATGGCGGGGAAACCTACGAGCAGTACTTC	CASSLYGGETYEQYF
-	TRBV12-3/TRBV12-4	-	TRBJ2-5	TGTGCCAGCAGCCCTGACAGATTGGAGACCCAGTACTTC	CASSPDRLETQYF
-	TRBV5-6	-	TRBJ2-7	TGTGCCAGCAGCCGCAGCGGCTACGAGCAGTACTTC	CASSRSGYEQYF
few	TRBV6-5	-	TRBJ2-7	TGTGCCAGCAGCTACAATGGGCTGTCTCCCTACGAGCAGTACTTC	CASSYNGLSPYEQYF
-	TRBV19	TRBD1	TRBJ1-5	TGTGCCAGTAGTATAGTGGGACAGGGGTCAGAACCCCAGCATTTT	CASSIVGQGSEPQHF
-	TRBV6-5	-	TRBJ1-1	TGTGCCAGCAGAGCGACAGGTTGGGCCACTGAAGCTTTCTTT	CASRATGWATEAFF
once	TRBV7-2	TRBD1	TRBJ1-2	TGTGCCAGCAGCTTATCGTACAGGGGAATTGGCTACACCTTC	CASSLSYRGIGYTF